This TCR beta chain was profiled in a study of shared clonotypes between healthy human individuals. Trimming removed 4 bases from V and 2 bases from J, with 30 bases in between. CDR3 length: 20 residues. Germline CDR1 reads MGHRA; CDR2 reads YSYEKL. The repertoire was sequenced with immunoSEQ multiplex PCR; TCRdb's copy has only in-frame clones and lacks some. The table records around 690,000 clones, about 92% of them present only once. The chain employs TRBV4-1 and TRBJ2-7; D may correspond to TRBD1 or TRBD2 (5 bases each). The sequence came from a man aged 18 to 35 in good health. Some clones in this sample may be carry-over from other donors' samples. Sequenced input: memory CD8+ T cells from PBMCs. The sample's subset: CD45RO+ cells pooled with CCR7-negative TemRA cells. This CDR3 is CASSPWGGKPGRKAPYEQYF. For the CDR3, the DNA is TGCGCCAGCAGCCCCTGGGGCGGTAAACCGGGACGCAAAGCCCCCTACGAGCAGTACTTC.